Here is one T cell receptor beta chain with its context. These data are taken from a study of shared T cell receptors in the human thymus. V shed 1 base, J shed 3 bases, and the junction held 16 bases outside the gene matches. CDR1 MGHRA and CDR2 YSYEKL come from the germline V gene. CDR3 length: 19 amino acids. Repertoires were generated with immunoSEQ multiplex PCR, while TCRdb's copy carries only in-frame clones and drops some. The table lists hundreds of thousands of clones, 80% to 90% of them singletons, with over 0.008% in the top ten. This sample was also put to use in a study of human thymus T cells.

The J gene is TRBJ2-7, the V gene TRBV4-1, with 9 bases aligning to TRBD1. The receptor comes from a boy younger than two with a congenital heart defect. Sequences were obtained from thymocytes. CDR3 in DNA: TGCGCCAGCAGCCAAGTTATAGGCGGAGGGGACAGGGATTTCTACGAGCAGTACTTC. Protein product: CASSQVIGGGDRDFYEQYF.